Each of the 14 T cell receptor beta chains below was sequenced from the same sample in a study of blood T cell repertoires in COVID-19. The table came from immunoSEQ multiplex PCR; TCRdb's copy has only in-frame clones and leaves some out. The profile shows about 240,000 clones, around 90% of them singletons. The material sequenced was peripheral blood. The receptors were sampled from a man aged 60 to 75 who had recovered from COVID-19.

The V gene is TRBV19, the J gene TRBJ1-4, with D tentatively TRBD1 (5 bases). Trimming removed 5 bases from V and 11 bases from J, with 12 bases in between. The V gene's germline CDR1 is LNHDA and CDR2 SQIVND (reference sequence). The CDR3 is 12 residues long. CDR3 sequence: CASSRQLDKLFF. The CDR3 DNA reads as TGTGCCAGTAGTCGACAGTTGGACAAACTGTTTTTT. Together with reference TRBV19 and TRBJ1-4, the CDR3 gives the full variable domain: DGGITQSPKYLFRKEGQNVTLSCEQNLNHDAMYWYRQDPGQGLRLIYYSQIVNDFQKGDIAEGYSVSREKKESFPLTVTSAQKNPTAFYLCASSRQLDKLFFGSGTQLSVL.

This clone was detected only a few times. The CDR3 protein is CASSLAGERGYTF. DNA of the CDR3: TGTGCCAGCAGCTTAGCGGGGGAACGTGGCTACACCTTC. The chain has TRBV11-2 and TRBJ1-2; tentatively, D is TRBD1 (5 bases). There are 13 residues in the CDR3. Trimming took 1 base from V and 7 from J, leaving 10 bases between them. Germline CDR1 and CDR2: SGHAT and FQNNGV. The complete variable domain, with remaining parts taken from reference TRBV11-2 and TRBJ1-2, reads EAGVAQSPRYKIIEKRQSVAFWCNPISGHATLYWYQQILGQGPKLLIQFQNNGVVDDSQLPKDRFSAERLKGVDSTLKIQPAKLEDSAVYLCASSLAGERGYTFGSGTRLTVV.

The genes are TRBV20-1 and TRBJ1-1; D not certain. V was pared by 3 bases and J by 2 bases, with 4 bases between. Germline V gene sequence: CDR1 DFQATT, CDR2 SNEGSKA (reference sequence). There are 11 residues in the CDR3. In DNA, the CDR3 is TGCAGTGCTAGCATCAACACTGAAGCTTTCTTT. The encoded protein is CSASINTEAFF.

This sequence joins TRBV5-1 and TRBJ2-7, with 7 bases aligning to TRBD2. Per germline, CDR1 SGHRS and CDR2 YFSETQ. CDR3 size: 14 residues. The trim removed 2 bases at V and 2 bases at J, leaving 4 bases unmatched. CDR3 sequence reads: CASSLAGITYEQYF. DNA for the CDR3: TGCGCCAGCAGCTTAGCGGGGATCACCTACGAGCAGTACTTC.

CDR3 protein: CASSPGTGWGTDTQYF. In DNA, the CDR3 is TGTGCCAGCAGTCCGGGCACAGGGTGGGGCACAGATACGCAGTATTTT. The rearrangement uses TRBV28 and TRBJ2-3; D possibly corresponds to TRBD1 (6 bases). The CDR3 is 16 amino acids. The germline gives CDR1 MDHEN, CDR2 SYDVKM. V was trimmed by 5 bases and J by 1 base, leaving 16 bases between them.

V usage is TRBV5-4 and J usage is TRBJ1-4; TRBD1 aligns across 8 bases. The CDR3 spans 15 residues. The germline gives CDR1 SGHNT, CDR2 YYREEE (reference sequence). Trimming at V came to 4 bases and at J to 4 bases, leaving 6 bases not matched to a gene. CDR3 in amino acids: CASSLGQAINEKLFF. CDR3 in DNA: TGTGCCAGCAGCCTGGGACAGGCGATTAATGAAAAACTGTTTTTT.

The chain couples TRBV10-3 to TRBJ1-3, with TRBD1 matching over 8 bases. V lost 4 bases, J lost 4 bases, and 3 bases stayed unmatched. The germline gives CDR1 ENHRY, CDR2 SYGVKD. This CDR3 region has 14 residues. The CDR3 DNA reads TGTGCCATCAGTGGGACAGGGATGGGAAACACCATATATTTT. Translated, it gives CAISGTGMGNTIYF.

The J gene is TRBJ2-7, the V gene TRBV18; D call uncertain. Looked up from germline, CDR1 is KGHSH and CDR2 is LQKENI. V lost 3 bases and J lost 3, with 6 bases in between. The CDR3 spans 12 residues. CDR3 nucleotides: TGTGCCAGCTCACCCCACTTCTACGAGCAGTACTTC. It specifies CASSPHFYEQYF.

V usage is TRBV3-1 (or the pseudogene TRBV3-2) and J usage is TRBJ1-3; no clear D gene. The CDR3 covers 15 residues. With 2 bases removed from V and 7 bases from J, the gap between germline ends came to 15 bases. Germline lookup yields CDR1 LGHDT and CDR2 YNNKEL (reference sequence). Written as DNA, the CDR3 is TGTGCCAGCAGCCAATTTCGGGATAGCGGGAACACCATATATTTT. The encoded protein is CASSQFRDSGNTIYF.

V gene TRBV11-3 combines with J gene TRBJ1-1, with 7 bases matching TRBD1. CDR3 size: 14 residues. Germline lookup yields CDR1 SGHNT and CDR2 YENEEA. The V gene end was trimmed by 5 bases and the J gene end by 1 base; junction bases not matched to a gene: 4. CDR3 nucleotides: TGTGCCAGCAGCAGACAGGGAGAGAACACTGAAGCTTTCTTT. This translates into CASSRQGENTEAFF.

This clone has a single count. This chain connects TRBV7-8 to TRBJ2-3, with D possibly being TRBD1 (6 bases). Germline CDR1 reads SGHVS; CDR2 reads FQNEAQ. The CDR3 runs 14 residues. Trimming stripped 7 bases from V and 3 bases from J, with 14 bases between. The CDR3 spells CASTPYDRTDTQYF. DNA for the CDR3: TGTGCCAGCACCCCGTACGACAGGACAGATACGCAGTATTTT.

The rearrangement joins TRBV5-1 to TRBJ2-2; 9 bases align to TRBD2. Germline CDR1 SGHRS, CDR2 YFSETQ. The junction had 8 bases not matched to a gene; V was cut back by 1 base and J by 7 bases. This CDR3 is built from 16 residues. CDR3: CASSLIAGVVGGELFF. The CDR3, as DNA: TGCGCCAGCAGCTTGATAGCGGGGGTAGTCGGCGGGGAGCTGTTTTTT.

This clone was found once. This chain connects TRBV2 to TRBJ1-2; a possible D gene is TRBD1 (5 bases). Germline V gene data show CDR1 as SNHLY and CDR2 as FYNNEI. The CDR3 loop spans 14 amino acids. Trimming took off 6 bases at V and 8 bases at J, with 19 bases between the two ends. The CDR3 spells CASSPELQARGYTF. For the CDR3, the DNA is TGTGCCAGCAGCCCCGAACTACAGGCTCGCGGCTACACCTTC.

CDR3 in amino acids: CASSEGDRSSYEQYV. The CDR3 nucleotides read TGTGCCAGCAGTGAAGGGGACAGGTCCTCCTACGAGCAGTACGTC. The V and J genes are TRBV2 and TRBJ2-7; TRBD1 matches 8 bases. This CDR3 is 15 amino acids long. Germline V CDR1 and CDR2: SNHLY, FYNNEI. V dropped 1 base and J dropped 0; count of bases not matched to a gene: 2.